This TCR beta chain was sequenced for a study of blood T cell repertoires in COVID-19 (dated by TCRdb to about 2020). Regarding the study in general: Samples from collaborators originated in the United States, Italy and Spain and spanned both the acute and convalescent phases of COVID-19. The prospective study material was composed of cDNA or gDNA derived from T cells, B-cell-depleted T cells, or PBMCs. The dataset comprised deeply sampled blood TCRbeta repertoires from subjects exposed to, actively infected with, or recovered from COVID-19. The repertoires were released in a freely available public database intended as a resource for research on the immune response to SARS-CoV-2. The samples were drawn from two sources: the first 160 participants of the ongoing ImmuneRACE study, and over 950 subjects contributed by 6 global collaborators. Nearly every sample came with metadata listing a de-identified subject ID, COVID-19 status, age in years and sex. Where available, HLA class I and class II types were taken from metadata supplied by the sample provider and were not determined by assay-based typing. Here is what the overall study found, with its caveats: Clinical and demographic metadata were provided uncurated, with the amount varying by source and participant.

Whole blood was collected in K2EDTA tubes by collaborating institutions according to the institutions' own protocols. For TCRbeta analysis, collaborators shipped samples in one of three forms: frozen whole blood, isolated PBMCs, or DNA extracted from either of those sample types. The germline V gene provides CDR1 SGHRS and CDR2 YFSETQ. Unmatched junction bases come to 9, with V trimmed by 4 bases and J by 3 bases. From the cysteine up to the phenylalanine, the CDR3 has a length of 16 residues. The kept DNA is CDR3 alone, 48 bases in frame from the first base. About this clone: What this receptor recognizes is not known. It has no much larger one-base neighbor in the sample; base qualities were not kept.

The immunoSEQ Assay, a bias-controlled multiplex PCR, was used to amplify TCRbeta CDR3 regions from genomic DNA. As for how the authors treated the data: The number of nucleated cells in each sample was estimated from the amplification of reference gene primers within the assay. To quantify the absolute abundance of each unique TCRbeta CDR3 rearrangement, sequence reads were collapsed and filtered. For each sample, productive Simpson clonality was calculated as the square root of Simpson's diversity index over productive rearrangements. In TCRdb, the immuneACCESS table is reduced to in-frame sequences with V and J assigned. These tables do not hold every clone; where another copy was compared, an unresolved V gene accounts for under half, and the others remain unexplained. V, J and clone size derive from that table, while D and trimming were established from the DNA sequence. This sample has about 80,000 clones in its table, and approximately 80% of those were observed once. The ten largest account for about 35% of the sample.

Sequencing was done on a sample of peripheral blood. The V and J segments used are TRBV5-1 and TRBJ1-3; 8 junctional bases match TRBD1. The receptor was derived from a woman aged 70-85 years with acute or convalescent COVID-19. CDR3 reads: CASSETTGASGNTIYF. The DNA sequence follows: TGCGCCAGCAGCGAGACGACAGGGGCAAGTGGAAACACCATATATTTT.